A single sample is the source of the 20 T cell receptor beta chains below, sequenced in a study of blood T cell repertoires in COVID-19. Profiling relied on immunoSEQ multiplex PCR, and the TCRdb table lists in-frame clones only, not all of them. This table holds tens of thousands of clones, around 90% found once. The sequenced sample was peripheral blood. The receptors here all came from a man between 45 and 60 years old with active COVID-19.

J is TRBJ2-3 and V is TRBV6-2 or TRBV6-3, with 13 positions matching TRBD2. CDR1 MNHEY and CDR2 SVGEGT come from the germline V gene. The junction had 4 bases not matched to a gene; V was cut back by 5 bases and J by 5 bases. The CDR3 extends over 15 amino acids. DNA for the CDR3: TGTGCCAGCAGTAGACTAGCGGGAGGAAGAGATACGCAGTATTTT. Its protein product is CASSRLAGGRDTQYF.

CDR3 loop: CASSFSGAGKLFF. The CDR3 coding sequence is TGTGCCAGCAGTTTTAGCGGGGCTGGAAAACTGTTTTTT. The chain links TRBV28 to TRBJ1-4, with TRBD1 as a possible D gene (5 bases). The V and J ends lost 3 bases and 10 bases respectively, with 12 bases between them. Germline lookup yields CDR1 MDHEN and CDR2 SYDVKM. The CDR3 spans 13 residues.

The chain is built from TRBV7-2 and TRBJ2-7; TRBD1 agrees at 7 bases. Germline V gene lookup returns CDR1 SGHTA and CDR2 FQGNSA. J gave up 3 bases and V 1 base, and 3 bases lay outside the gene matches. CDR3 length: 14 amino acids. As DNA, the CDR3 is TGTGCCAGCAGCTTAGAAAGGGGGCTCTACGAGCAGTACTTC. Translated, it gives CASSLERGLYEQYF.

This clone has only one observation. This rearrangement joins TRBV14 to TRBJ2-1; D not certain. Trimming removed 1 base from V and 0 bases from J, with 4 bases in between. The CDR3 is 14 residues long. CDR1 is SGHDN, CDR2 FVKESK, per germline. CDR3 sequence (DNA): TGTGCCAGCAGCCAAGGCGACTCCTACAATGAGCAGTTCTTC. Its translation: CASSQGDSYNEQFF. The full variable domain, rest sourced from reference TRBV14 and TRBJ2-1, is EAGVTQFPSHSVIEKGQTVTLRCDPISGHDNLYWYRRVMGKEIKFLLHFVKESKQDESGMPNNRFLAERTGGTYSTLKVQPAELEDSGVYFCASSQGDSYNEQFFGPGTRLTVL.

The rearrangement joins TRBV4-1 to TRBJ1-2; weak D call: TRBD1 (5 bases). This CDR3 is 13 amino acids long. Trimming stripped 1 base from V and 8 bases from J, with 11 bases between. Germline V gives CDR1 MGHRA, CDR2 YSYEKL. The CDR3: CASSQVGARGYTF. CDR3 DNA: TGCGCCAGCAGCCAAGTTGGGGCGCGAGGCTACACCTTC.

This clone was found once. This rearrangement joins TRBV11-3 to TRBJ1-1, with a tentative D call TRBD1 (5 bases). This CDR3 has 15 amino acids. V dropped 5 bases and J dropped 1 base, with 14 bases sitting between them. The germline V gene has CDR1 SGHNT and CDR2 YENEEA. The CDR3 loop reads CASSPGGTENTEAFF. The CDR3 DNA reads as TGTGCCAGCAGCCCGGGAGGGACGGAGAACACTGAAGCTTTCTTT.

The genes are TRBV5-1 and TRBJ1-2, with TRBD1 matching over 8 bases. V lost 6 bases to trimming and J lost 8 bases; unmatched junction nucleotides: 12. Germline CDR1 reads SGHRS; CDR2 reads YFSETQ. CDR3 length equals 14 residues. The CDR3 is CASTSLSGGEGYTF. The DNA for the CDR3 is TGCGCCAGCACTTCGCTTTCAGGGGGCGAGGGCTACACCTTC.

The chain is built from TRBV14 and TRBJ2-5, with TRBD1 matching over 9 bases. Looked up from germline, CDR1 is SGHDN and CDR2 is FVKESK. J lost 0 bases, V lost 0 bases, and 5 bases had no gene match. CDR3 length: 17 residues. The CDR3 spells CASSQEIDRGNQETQYF. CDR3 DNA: TGTGCCAGCAGCCAAGAAATAGACAGGGGGAACCAAGAGACCCAGTACTTC.

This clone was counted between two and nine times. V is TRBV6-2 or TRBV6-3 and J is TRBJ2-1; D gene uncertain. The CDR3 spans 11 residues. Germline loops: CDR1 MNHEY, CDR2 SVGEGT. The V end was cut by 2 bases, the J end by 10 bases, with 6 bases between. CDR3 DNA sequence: TGTGCCAGCAGTTACATTGAGGAGCAGTTCTTC. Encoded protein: CASSYIEEQFF.

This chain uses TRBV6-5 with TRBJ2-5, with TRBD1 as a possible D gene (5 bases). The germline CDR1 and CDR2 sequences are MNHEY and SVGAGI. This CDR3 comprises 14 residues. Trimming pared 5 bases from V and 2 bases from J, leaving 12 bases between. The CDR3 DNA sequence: TGTGCCAGCAGTACAGGTTTGAGACAAGAGACCCAGTACTTC. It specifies CASSTGLRQETQYF.

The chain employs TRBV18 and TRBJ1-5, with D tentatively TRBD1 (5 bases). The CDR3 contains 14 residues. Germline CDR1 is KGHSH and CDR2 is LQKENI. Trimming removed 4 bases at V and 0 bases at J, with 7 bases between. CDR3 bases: TGTGCCAGCTCACTACAGGATAGCAATCAGCCCCAGCATTTT. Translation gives CASSLQDSNQPQHF.

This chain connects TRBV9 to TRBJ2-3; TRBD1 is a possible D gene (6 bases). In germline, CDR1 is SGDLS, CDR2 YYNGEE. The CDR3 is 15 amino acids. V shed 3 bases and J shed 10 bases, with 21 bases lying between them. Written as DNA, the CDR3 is TGTGCCAGCAGCGCATCCACCGGGACATCGGATTCGCAGTATTTT. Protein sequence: CASSASTGTSDSQYF.

The CDR3 sequence: CASSTRRTEAFF. As DNA, the CDR3 is TGTGCCAGTAGTACCCGGAGGACTGAAGCTTTCTTT. The V and J genes are TRBV19 and TRBJ1-1; D remains ambiguous. With 4 bases removed from V and 5 bases from J, the gap between germline ends came to 8 bases. The CDR3 consists of 12 residues. The germline V gene has CDR1 LNHDA and CDR2 SQIVND (reference sequence).

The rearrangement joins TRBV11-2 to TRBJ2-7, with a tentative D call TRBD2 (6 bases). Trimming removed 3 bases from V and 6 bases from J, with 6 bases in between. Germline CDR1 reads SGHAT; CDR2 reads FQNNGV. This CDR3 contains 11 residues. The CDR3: CASSFGGEQYF. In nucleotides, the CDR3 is TGTGCCAGCAGCTTCGGGGGCGAGCAGTACTTC. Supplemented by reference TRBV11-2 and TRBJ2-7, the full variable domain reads EAGVAQSPRYKIIEKRQSVAFWCNPISGHATLYWYQQILGQGPKLLIQFQNNGVVDDSQLPKDRFSAERLKGVDSTLKIQPAKLEDSAVYLCASSFGGEQYFGPGTRLTVT.

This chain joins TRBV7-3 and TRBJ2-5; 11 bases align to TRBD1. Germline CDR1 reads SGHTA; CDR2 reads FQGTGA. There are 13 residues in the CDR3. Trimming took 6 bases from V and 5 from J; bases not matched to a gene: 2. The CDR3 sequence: CASRRDRGETQYF. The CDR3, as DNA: TGTGCCAGCAGGCGGGACAGGGGGGAGACCCAGTACTTC.

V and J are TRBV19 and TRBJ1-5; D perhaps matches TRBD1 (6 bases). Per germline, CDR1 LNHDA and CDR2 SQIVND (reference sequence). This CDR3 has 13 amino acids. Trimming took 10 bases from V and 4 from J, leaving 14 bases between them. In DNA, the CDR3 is TGTGCCACCGGACAGCGAGATAATCAGCCCCAGCATTTT. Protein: CATGQRDNQPQHF.

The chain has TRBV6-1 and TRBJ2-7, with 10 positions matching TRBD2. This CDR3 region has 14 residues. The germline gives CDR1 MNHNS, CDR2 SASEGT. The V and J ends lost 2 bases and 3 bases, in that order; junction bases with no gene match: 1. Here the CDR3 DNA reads TGTGCCAGCAGTGAAACTAGCGGGATCTACGAGCAGTACTTC. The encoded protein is CASSETSGIYEQYF.

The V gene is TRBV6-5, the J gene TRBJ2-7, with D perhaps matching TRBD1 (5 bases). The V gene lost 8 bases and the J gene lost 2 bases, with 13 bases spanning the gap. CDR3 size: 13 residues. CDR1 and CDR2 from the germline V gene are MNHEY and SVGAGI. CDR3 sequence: CASATGSAYEQYF. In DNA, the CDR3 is TGTGCCAGCGCTACAGGTTCTGCCTACGAGCAGTACTTC.

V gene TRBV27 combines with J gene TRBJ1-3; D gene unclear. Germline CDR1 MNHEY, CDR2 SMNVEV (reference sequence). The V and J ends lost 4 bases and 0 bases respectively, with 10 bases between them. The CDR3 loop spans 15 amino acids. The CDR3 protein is CASSSSVLSGNTIYF. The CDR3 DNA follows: TGTGCCAGCAGTTCCTCGGTGCTCTCTGGAAACACCATATATTTT.

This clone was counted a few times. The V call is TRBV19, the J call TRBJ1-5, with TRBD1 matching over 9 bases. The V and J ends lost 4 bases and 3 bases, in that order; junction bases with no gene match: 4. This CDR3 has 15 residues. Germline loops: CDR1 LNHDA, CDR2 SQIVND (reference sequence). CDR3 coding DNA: TGTGCCAGTAGTAATGGACAGGGGATCAATCAGCCCCAGCATTTT. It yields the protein CASSNGQGINQPQHF.